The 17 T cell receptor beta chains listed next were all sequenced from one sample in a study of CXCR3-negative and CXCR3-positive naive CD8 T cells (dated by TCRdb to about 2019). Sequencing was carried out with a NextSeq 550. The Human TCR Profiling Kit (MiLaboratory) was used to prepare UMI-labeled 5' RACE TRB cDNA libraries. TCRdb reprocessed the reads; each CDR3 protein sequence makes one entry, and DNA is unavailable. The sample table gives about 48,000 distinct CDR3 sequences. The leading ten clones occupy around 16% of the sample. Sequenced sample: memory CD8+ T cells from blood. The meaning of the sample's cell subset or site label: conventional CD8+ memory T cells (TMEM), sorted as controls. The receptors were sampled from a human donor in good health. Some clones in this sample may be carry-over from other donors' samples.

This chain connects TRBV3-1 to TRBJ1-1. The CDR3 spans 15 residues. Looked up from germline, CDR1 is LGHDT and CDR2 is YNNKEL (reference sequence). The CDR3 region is CASSQGYEANTEAFF. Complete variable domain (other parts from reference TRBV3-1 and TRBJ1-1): DTAVSQTPKYLVTQMGNDKSIKCEQNLGHDTMYWYKQDSKKFLKIMFSYNNKELIINETVPNRFSPKSPDKAHLNLHINSLELGDSAVYFCASSQGYEANTEAFFGQGTRLTVV.

This CDR3 is CASRAGTLQNTGELFF. The rearrangement uses TRBV3-1 and TRBJ2-2; as DNA is missing, the TRBD1 call by TCRdb cannot be tested. In germline, CDR1 is LGHDT, CDR2 YNNKEL (reference sequence). The CDR3 totals 16 residues.

The CDR3 region is CAFLNPPGELFF. The chain employs TRBV3-1 and TRBJ2-2. The CDR3 loop spans 12 amino acids. Germline V lookup: CDR1 LGHDT, CDR2 YNNKEL (reference sequence).

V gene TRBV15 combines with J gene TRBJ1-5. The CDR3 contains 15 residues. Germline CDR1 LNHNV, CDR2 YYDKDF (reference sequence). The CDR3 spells CATSRDLGVNQPQHF.

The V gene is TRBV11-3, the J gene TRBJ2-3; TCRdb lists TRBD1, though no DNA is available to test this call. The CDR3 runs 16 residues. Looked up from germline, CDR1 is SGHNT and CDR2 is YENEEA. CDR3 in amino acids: CASSLRTGGIEDTQYF.

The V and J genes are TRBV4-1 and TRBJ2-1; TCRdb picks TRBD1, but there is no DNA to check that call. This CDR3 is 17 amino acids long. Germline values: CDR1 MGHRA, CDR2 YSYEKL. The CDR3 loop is CASSQEGFGGNYNEQFF.

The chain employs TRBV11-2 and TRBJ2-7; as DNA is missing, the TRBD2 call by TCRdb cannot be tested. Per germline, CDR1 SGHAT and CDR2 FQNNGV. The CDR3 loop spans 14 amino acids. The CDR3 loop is CASSFGTTLYEQYF.

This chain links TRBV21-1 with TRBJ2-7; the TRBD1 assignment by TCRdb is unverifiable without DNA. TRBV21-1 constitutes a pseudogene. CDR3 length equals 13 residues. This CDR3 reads CASIFDRTYEQYF.

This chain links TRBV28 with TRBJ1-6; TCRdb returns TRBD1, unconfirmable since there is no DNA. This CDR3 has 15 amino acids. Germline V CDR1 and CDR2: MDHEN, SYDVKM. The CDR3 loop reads CASSLSGQGGSPLHF.

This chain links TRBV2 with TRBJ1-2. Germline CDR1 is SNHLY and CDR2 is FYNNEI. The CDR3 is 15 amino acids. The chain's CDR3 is CASSETTISNYGYTF. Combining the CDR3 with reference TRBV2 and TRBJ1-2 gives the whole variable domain EPEVTQTPSHQVTQMGQEVILRCVPISNHLYFYWYRQILGQKVEFLVSFYNNEISEKSEIFDDQFSVERPDGSNFTLKIRSTKLEDSAMYFCASSETTISNYGYTFGSGTRLTVV.

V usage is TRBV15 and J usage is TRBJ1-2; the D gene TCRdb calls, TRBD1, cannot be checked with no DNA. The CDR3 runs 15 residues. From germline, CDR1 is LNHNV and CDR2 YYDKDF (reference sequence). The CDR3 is CATSRDRQGNYGYTF. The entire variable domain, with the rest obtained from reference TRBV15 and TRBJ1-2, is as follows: DAMVIQNPRYQVTQFGKPVTLSCSQTLNHNVMYWYQQKSSQAPKLLFHYYDKDFNNEADTPDNFQSRRPNTSFCFLDIRSPGLGDTAMYLCATSRDRQGNYGYTFGSGTRLTVV.

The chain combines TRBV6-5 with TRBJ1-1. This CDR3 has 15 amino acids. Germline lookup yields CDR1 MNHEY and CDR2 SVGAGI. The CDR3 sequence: CASSYSAELNTEAFF.

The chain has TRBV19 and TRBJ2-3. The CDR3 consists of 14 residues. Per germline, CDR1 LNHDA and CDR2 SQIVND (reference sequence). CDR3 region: CASSPSLAADTQYF.

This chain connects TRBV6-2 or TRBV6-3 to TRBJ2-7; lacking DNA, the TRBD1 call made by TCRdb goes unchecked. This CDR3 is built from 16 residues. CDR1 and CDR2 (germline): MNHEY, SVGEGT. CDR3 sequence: CASSWLTGTYSYEQYF.

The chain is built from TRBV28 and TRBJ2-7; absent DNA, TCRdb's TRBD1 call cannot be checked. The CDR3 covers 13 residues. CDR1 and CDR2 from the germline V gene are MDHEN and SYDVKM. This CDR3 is CASSFSRAYEQYF.

The CDR3 loop is CASSQGATYQETQYF. The chain carries TRBV6-6 and TRBJ2-5; TCRdb lists TRBD1, though no DNA is available to test this call. CDR1 MNHNY and CDR2 SVGAGI come from the germline V gene (reference sequence). The CDR3 totals 15 residues.

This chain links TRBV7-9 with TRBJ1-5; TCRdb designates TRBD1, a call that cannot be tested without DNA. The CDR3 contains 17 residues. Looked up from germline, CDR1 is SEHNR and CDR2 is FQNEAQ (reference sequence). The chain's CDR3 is CASSPGVTQGVTQPQHF. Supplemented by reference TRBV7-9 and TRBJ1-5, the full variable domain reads DTGVSQNPRHKITKRGQNVTFRCDPISEHNRLYWYRQTLGQGPEFLTYFQNEAQLEKSRLLSDRFSAERPKGSFSTLEIQRTEQGDSAMYLCASSPGVTQGVTQPQHFGDGTRLSIL.